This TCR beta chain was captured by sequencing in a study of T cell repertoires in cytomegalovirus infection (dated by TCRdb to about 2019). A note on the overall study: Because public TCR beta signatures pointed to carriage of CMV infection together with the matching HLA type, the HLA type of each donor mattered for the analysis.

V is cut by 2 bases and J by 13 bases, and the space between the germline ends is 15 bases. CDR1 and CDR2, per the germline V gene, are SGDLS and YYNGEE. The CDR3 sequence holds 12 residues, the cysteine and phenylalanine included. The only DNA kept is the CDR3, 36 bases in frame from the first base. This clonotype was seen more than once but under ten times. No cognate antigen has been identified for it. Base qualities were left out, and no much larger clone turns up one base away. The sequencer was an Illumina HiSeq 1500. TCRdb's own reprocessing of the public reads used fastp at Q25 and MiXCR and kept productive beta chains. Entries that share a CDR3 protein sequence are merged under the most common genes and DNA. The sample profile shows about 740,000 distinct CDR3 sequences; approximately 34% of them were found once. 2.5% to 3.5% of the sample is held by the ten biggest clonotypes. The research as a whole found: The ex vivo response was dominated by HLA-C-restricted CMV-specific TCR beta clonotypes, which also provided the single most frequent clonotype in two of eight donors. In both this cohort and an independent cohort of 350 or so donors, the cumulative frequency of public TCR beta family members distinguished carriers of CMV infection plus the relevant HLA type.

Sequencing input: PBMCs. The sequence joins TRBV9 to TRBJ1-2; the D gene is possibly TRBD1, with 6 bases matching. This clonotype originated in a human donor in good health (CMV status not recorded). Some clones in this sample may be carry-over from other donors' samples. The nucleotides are TGTGCCAGCAGCGTCCCGGGACATGCGGGCACCTTC. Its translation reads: CASSVPGHAGTF. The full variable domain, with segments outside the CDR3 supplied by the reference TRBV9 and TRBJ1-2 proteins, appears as DSGVTQTPKHLITATGQRVTLRCSPRSGDLSVYWYQQSLDQGLQFLIQYYNGEERAKGNILERFSAQQFPDLHSELNLSSLELGDSALYFCASSVPGHAGTFGSGTRLTVV.